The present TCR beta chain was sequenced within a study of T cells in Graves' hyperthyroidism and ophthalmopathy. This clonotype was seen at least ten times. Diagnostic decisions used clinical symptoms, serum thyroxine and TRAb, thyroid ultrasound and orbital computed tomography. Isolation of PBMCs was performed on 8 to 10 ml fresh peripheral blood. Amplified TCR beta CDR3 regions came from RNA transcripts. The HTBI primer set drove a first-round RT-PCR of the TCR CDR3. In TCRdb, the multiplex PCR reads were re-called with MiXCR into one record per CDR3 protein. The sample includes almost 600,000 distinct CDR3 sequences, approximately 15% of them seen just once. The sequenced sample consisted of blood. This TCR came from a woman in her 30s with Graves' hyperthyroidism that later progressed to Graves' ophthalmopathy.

This CDR3 is CASSQVSDEQFF. The CDR3 coding sequence is TGTGCCAGCAGCCAAGTTTCGGATGAGCAGTTCTTC. V gene TRBV3-1 combines with J gene TRBJ2-1; D is uncertain. V lost 1 base, J lost 8 bases, and 6 bases lay in between. Per germline, CDR1 LGHDT and CDR2 YNNKEL (reference sequence). The CDR3 length is 12 residues.